The clone carrying this TCR beta chain was found a few times. Its antigen remains unidentified. This entry comes from a study of regulatory T cells in long-lasting Graves disease. Whole-study results and caveats: Between persistent patients, thousands of public clonotypes were shared, exceeding the approximately 900 shared between new patients.

Regarding time point: newly diagnosed GD, antithyroid drugs for less than 3 months. PBMC-derived RNA was used for the TCR library. Building of the TCR beta libraries involved iRepertoire HTBI primers and Arm-PCR of CDR3 regions. Each CDR3 protein is one row after TCRdb ran MiXCR on the multiplex PCR reads. The table has over 350,000 distinct CDR3 sequences, 12% to 15% seen once. The sample also formed part of further work on T cells in Graves' hyperthyroidism and ophthalmopathy. This second study notes: Hyperthyroidism was newly diagnosed in patients aged 18 to 65 (duration under 2 months).

The sample in question was peripheral blood mononuclear cells (PBMCs), obtained at new diagnosis, from a patient treated with antithyroid drugs. The origin of this receptor is a woman aged 50 to 60 with Graves disease.

The CDR3 region is CASSPRVRTSGVGDGTDTQYF. CDR3 nucleotides: TGCGCCAGCAGCCCCCGAGTTCGGACTAGCGGAGTTGGGGATGGCACAGATACGCAGTATTTT. The chain has TRBV5-1 and TRBJ2-3; 10 bases align to TRBD2. Germline V gene data show CDR1 as SGHRS and CDR2 as YFSETQ. This CDR3 comprises 21 residues. The J segment lost 1 base and the V segment lost 4 bases, leaving 21 bases of the junction unmatched.